This T cell receptor (beta chain) was identified during a study of shared clonotypes between healthy human individuals. The study, taken as a whole, reports: Though the depth was large, rarefaction showed that sorted-subset sequencing was incomplete.

V was shortened by 2 bases and J by 6 bases, with 5 bases between the two germline ends. CDR1 is KGHSH, CDR2 LQKENI, per germline. The CDR3 sequence is 12 residues long. About this clone itself: The antigen remains undetermined.

Clones were sequenced by immunoSEQ multiplex PCR, and TCRdb holds only the in-frame ones, with some missing. The sample shows roughly 2.5 million clones, about 92% of them seen only once. The sequence came from a man between 18 and 29 years old in good health. The chain couples TRBV18 to TRBJ2-1; unclear D gene. The sequenced material came from naive CD4+ T cells sorted from blood. As to subset: CD45RA+ positively selected. CDR3 coding DNA: TGTGCCAGCTCACCAGAGATCAATGAGCAGTTCTTC. This gives the protein CASSPEINEQFF.